These 8 T cell receptor beta chains share one sample of origin, sequenced in a study of blood T cells in healthy people across ages. A J-beta primer mix and a sample-barcoded 5' primer were used in a second PCR of roughly 6 to 11 cycles. TCRdb re-analysed the 5' RACE reads in MiXCR, keeping a single row per CDR3 protein. The sample lists around 780,000 distinct CDR3 sequences; 45% to 70% were seen once. The source material was blood. The origin of the receptors is a man aged 40-49 years in good health.

The J gene is TRBJ2-6, the V gene TRBV6-5; D uncertain. The CDR3 length is 15 residues. Germline V CDR1 and CDR2: MNHEY, SVGAGI. V lost 0 bases to trimming and J lost 4 bases, with 7 bases between them. The CDR3 loop reads CASSYSNPGANVLTF. The CDR3 coding sequence is TGTGCCAGCAGTTACTCGAACCCCGGGGCCAACGTCCTGACTTTC.

The gene calls are TRBV7-9 and TRBJ2-4; a weak D match, TRBD2 (5 bases). The better agreement between TRBJ2-7 and the DNA end casts doubt on the J call. Germline CDR1 is SEHNR and CDR2 is FQNEAQ (reference sequence). The CDR3 totals 14 residues. The chain's CDR3 is CASSSSGGVYEQYF. Written as DNA, the CDR3 is TGTGCCAGCAGCTCAAGCGGAGGCGTCTACGAGCAGTACTTC.

The CDR3 reads CASSLVITRDYTEAFF. In DNA form, the CDR3 reads TGTGCCAGCAGCTTAGTCATAACAAGGGACTACACTGAAGCTTTCTTT. The chain carries TRBV7-2 and TRBJ1-1, with a weak D call TRBD1 (5 bases). CDR1 is SGHTA, CDR2 FQGNSA, per germline. Trimming took 1 base from V and 3 from J, leaving 15 bases between them. This CDR3 spans 16 amino acids.

The chain combines TRBV11-2 with TRBJ1-2; D not resolved. The V end was cut by 4 bases, the J end by 3 bases, with 21 bases between. From germline, CDR1 is SGHAT and CDR2 FQNNGV. CDR3 length equals 17 residues. CDR3: CASSSPRDIRRDYGYTF. The CDR3 DNA reads as TGTGCCAGCAGCTCACCTAGAGACATCCGACGGGACTATGGCTACACCTTC.

On this clonotype itself: A much more abundant neighbour one base away suggests this may be a read error. The gene calls are TRBV29-1 and TRBJ2-5; no clear D gene. Trimming cost V 4 bases and J 11 bases, with 20 bases left between them. Germline values: CDR1 SQVTM, CDR2 ANQGSEA. The CDR3 extends over 13 amino acids. This chain's CDR3 is CSVVFPTNNEQYF. CDR3 DNA sequence: TGCAGCGTTGTTTTCCCCACCAACAATGAGCAGTACTTC. The whole variable domain, remainder taken from reference TRBV29-1 and TRBJ2-5, is SAVISQKPSRDICQRGTSLTIQCQVDSQVTMMFWYRQQPGQSLTLIATANQGSEATYESGFVIDKFPISRPNLTFSTLTVSNMSPEDSSIYLCSVVFPTNNEQYFGPGTRLLVL.

This chain connects TRBV13 to TRBJ2-2, with 8 bases matching TRBD2. V lost 6 bases to trimming and J lost 6 bases; unmatched junction nucleotides: 9. CDR3 length: 15 residues. Germline loops: CDR1 PRHDT, CDR2 FYEKMQ (reference sequence). DNA for the CDR3: TGTGCCAGCAGAAGGCCGGGAGGGCCCCCCGGGGAGCTGTTTTTT. Amino acids: CASRRPGGPPGELFF.

As DNA, the CDR3 is TGCGCCAGCAGCCAAGATTCAGCGGGAGCACACACAGATACGCAGTATTTT. Residues: CASSQDSAGAHTDTQYF. The rearrangement links TRBV4-1 to TRBJ2-3, with 8 bases aligning to TRBD2. The ends lost 0 bases at V and 2 bases at J; junction bases unmatched: 7. Germline V gene lookup returns CDR1 MGHRA and CDR2 YSYEKL. The CDR3 runs to 17 residues.

CDR3 nucleotide sequence: TGTGCCAGCAGTGAAATCCGGAGTAGCGTTGAGCAGTACTTC. Protein product: CASSEIRSSVEQYF. The chain joins TRBV6-1 to TRBJ2-5, with D maybe TRBD2 (5 bases). The CDR3 runs 14 residues. The V end was cut by 2 bases, the J end by 11 bases, with 18 bases between. Per the germline V gene, CDR1 is MNHNS and CDR2 is SASEGT.